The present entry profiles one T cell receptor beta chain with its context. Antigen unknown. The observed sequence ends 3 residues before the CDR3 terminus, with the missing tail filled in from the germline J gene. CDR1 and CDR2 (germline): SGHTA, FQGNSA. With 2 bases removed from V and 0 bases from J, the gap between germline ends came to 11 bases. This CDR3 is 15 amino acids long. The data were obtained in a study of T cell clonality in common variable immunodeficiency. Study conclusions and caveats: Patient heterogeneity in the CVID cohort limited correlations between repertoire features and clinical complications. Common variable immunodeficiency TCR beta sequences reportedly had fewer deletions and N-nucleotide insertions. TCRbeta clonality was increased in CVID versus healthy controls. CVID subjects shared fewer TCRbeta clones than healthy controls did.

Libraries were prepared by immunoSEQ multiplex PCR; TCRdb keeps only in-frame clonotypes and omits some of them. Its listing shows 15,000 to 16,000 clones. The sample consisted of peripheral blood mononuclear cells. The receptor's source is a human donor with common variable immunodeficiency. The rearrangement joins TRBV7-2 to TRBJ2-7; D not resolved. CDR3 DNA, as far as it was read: TGTGCCAGCAGCTTAAAAGGTCTGAGCTCCTACGAG. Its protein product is CASSLKGLSSYE. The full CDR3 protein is CASSLKGLSSYEQYF.